Shown below are 24 T cell receptor beta chains from a single sample sequenced in a study of graft-versus-host responses after intestinal transplantation (dated by TCRdb to the early 2020s). According to the study, the label for this sample's time point signals: cells obtained before transplantation from donor or recipient. These receptors' antigens are unknown. To prepare the library, the immunoSEQ multiplex PCR assay was applied. TCRdb took this table from immuneACCESS and kept in-frame rearrangements with V and J called. Such tables lack part of the clones; where checked against another copy, unresolved V genes explain under half of the gap, and the rest is unexplained. The sample table holds around 40,000 clones, of which approximately 95% were seen once. The ten top clones hold roughly 0.58% of the sample. The specimen was unstimulated CD8+ T cells sorted from spleen or lymph node cells, collected before transplant. The receptors were sampled from a human donor who was the organ donor for an intestinal transplant.

The rearrangement links TRBV6-4 to TRBJ1-2; 10 bases map to TRBD1. The CDR3 extends over 14 amino acids. CDR1 is MRHNA, CDR2 SNTAGT, per germline. After removal of 2 bases from V and 5 bases from J, the junction contained 2 bases not matched to a gene. CDR3 coding DNA: TGTGCCAGCAGTGACCGACAGGGGGCTTATGGCTACACCTTC. Translation gives CASSDRQGAYGYTF.

The chain couples TRBV4-1 to TRBJ2-1; no definite D call. V was cut by 0 bases and J by 0 bases, with 9 bases left in between. The CDR3 spans 16 residues. Germline-derived CDR1 and CDR2 are MGHRA and YSYEKL. The CDR3 DNA reads as TGCGCCAGCAGCCAAGATAAGTCAAGCTCCTACAATGAGCAGTTCTTC. Its translation is CASSQDKSSSYNEQFF.

This chain connects TRBV27 to TRBJ2-5, with TRBD2 identical over 10 bases. Germline CDR1 and CDR2: MNHEY and SMNVEV (reference sequence). The CDR3 has 18 amino acids. The J segment lost 5 bases and the V segment lost 4 bases, leaving 16 bases of the junction unmatched. CDR3 nucleotides: TGTGCCAGCAGTTCCCTCCGAAGTAGCGGGGGGAGGGGGGAGACCCAGTACTTC. It yields the protein CASSSLRSSGGRGETQYF.

This chain links TRBV7-2 with TRBJ2-7; 7 bases align to TRBD1. This CDR3 region has 16 residues. Losses at the gene ends were 5 bases for V and 4 bases for J; bases not matched to a gene: 14. Germline CDR1 and CDR2: SGHTA and FQGNSA. CDR3 residues: CASSLEQGMGWYEQYF. The DNA of the CDR3 is TGTGCCAGCAGCCTCGAACAGGGGATGGGTTGGTACGAGCAGTACTTC.

The chain couples TRBV19 to TRBJ2-3; D may be TRBD2 (5 bases). V was cut by 7 bases and J by 5 bases, with 19 bases left in between. The CDR3 spans 15 residues. Germline V CDR1 and CDR2: LNHDA, SQIVND (reference sequence). CDR3 DNA: TGTGCCAGTACTAGTATGTATCTAGCTGGAGATACGCAGTATTTT. Its translation: CASTSMYLAGDTQYF.

The V gene is TRBV6-5, the J gene TRBJ1-2; the match to TRBD1 covers 7 bases. CDR3 size: 14 residues. The junction had 10 bases not matched to a gene; V was cut back by 5 bases and J by 7 bases. From germline, CDR1 is MNHEY and CDR2 SVGAGI. The chain's CDR3 is CASSTHSTGVGYTF. The CDR3 nucleotides are TGTGCCAGCAGTACTCACTCAACAGGGGTTGGCTACACCTTC.

This chain joins TRBV4-3 and TRBJ2-2, with D maybe TRBD2 (6 bases). Trimming took off 6 bases at V and 6 bases at J, with 14 bases between the two ends. Germline-derived CDR1 and CDR2 are LGHNA and YSLEER. The CDR3 sequence is 14 residues long. The CDR3: CASSIKRRAGELFF. The DNA for the CDR3 is TGCGCCAGCAGTATAAAAAGGAGGGCCGGGGAGCTGTTTTTT.

The V gene is TRBV19, the J gene TRBJ2-1; TRBD2 aligns across 7 bases. The CDR3 length is 12 residues. The ends lost 3 bases at V and 9 bases at J; junction bases unmatched: 2. In germline, CDR1 is LNHDA, CDR2 SQIVND (reference sequence). CDR3 nucleotide sequence: TGTGCCAGTAGTATTGGGGGGGGTGAGCAGTTCTTC. It specifies CASSIGGGEQFF.

The rearrangement joins TRBV6-1 to TRBJ2-1; 10 bases align to TRBD2. With 3 bases clipped from V and 7 bases from J, the junction kept 15 bases outside the gene matches. This CDR3 is 18 amino acids long. The germline V gene has CDR1 MNHNS and CDR2 SASEGT. DNA of the CDR3: TGTGCCAGCAGTGATATGGCTAGCGGGGGCCGGCGGGAAAATGAGCAGTTCTTC. This sequence encodes CASSDMASGGRRENEQFF.

The CDR3 DNA sequence: TGTGCCAGCAGTTACTCCCTTGGGGCAGAAGCTTTCTTT. Amino acids: CASSYSLGAEAFF. The V gene is TRBV6-6, the J gene TRBJ1-1; tentatively, D is TRBD1 (5 bases). Germline CDR1 MNHNY, CDR2 SVGAGI (reference sequence). V was trimmed by 0 bases and J by 8 bases, leaving 10 bases between them. This CDR3 has 13 residues.

This chain joins TRBV4-3 and TRBJ2-3; TRBD1 aligns across 7 bases. After removal of 6 bases from V and 2 bases from J, the junction contained 5 bases not matched to a gene. Per germline, CDR1 LGHNA and CDR2 YSLEER. The CDR3 has 14 residues. CDR3 coding DNA: TGCGCCAGCAGTAAAGGGGGCCTCACAGATACGCAGTATTTT. This codes for CASSKGGLTDTQYF.

This clone appeared a single time. The V gene is TRBV27, the J gene TRBJ1-2; tentatively, D is TRBD1 (6 bases). The germline V gene encodes CDR1 MNHEY and CDR2 SMNVEV (reference sequence). The CDR3 is made up of 13 amino acids. Trimming cost V 3 bases and J 4 bases, with 9 bases left between them. The CDR3 protein is CASSFQGSYGYTF. DNA of the CDR3: TGTGCCAGCAGTTTTCAGGGGAGCTATGGCTACACCTTC.

The genes are TRBV4-1 and TRBJ2-1; tentatively, D is TRBD2 (6 bases). Trimming removed 3 bases at V and 0 bases at J, with 18 bases between. The CDR3 has 18 residues. Germline V gene data show CDR1 as MGHRA and CDR2 as YSYEKL. The CDR3 here is CASSHGLLNGGSYNEQFF. The CDR3 nucleotides read TGCGCCAGCAGCCACGGTCTTCTGAACGGGGGCTCCTACAATGAGCAGTTCTTC.

The CDR3 protein is CASKSGPFTDTQYF. Written as DNA, the CDR3 is TGCGCCAGCAAATCGGGACCCTTCACAGATACGCAGTATTTT. This chain joins TRBV4-1 and TRBJ2-3, with D perhaps being TRBD1 or TRBD2 (5 bases each). This CDR3 has 14 amino acids. CDR1 is MGHRA and CDR2 is YSYEKL in the germline V gene. Trimming shortened V by 7 bases and J by 2 bases, and 13 bases separated the two germline ends.

The V and J genes are TRBV7-8 and TRBJ1-2; the match to TRBD1 covers 8 bases. V lost 0 bases, J lost 1 base, and 4 bases stayed unmatched. This CDR3 is built from 16 residues. Germline lookup yields CDR1 SGHVS and CDR2 FQNEAQ. CDR3 bases: TGTGCCAGCAGCTTAGCCCTAACAGGGGGTAACTATGGCTACACCTTC. Residues: CASSLALTGGNYGYTF.

The chain employs TRBV7-2 and TRBJ1-1; 7 bases agree with TRBD1. CDR1 and CDR2 (germline): SGHTA, FQGNSA. Trimming cost V 0 bases and J 2 bases; bases outside gene matches: 6. The CDR3 has 16 residues. CDR3 DNA: TGTGCCAGCAGCTTAGCAGGGGGCTGGCCCAACACTGAAGCTTTCTTT. This gives the protein CASSLAGGWPNTEAFF.

The gene calls are TRBV21-1 and TRBJ2-5; no check of the table's D call, TRBD2, against the DNA was made. TRBV21-1 is marked as a pseudogene. CDR3 length: 14 amino acids. CDR3 residues: CASSKAEDQETQYF. The CDR3 DNA reads as TGTGCCAGCAGCAAAGCTGAGGACCAAGAGACCCAGTACTTC.

The chain has TRBV2 and TRBJ2-5; no clear D. Trimming stripped 4 bases from V and 3 bases from J, with 6 bases between. This CDR3 is 12 amino acids long. Germline V gene data show CDR1 as SNHLY and CDR2 as FYNNEI. CDR3 residues: CASSGPEETQYF. The CDR3 coding sequence is TGTGCCAGCAGTGGCCCAGAAGAGACCCAGTACTTC.

The genes are TRBV4-3 and TRBJ2-3; TRBD2 aligns across 7 bases. V shed 1 base and J 10 bases; nucleotides not matched to a gene: 11. The CDR3 covers 15 residues. The germline V gene encodes CDR1 LGHNA and CDR2 YSLEER. Written as DNA, the CDR3 is TGCGCCAGCAGCCAAGCCCCTGAACAAAGCGGGGCGCAGTATTTT. This gives the protein CASSQAPEQSGAQYF.

The rearrangement uses TRBV12-5 and TRBJ1-1, with a tentative D call TRBD1 (6 bases). Looked up from germline, CDR1 is LGHNT and CDR2 is FRNRAP. This CDR3 comprises 14 residues. Trimming left V 5 bases short and J 3 bases short, with 13 bases between. The CDR3 is CASGLLQGYTEAFF. CDR3 DNA sequence: TGTGCTAGTGGTCTTTTACAGGGTTACACTGAAGCTTTCTTT.

The chain couples TRBV7-9 to TRBJ1-3; D unclear. CDR1 and CDR2 (germline): SEHNR, FQNEAQ (reference sequence). This CDR3 has 15 residues. V dropped 1 base and J dropped 4 bases, with 11 bases sitting between them. CDR3 DNA: TGTGCCAGCAGCTTAGAAGGGTTATCCGGAAACACCATATATTTT. It encodes CASSLEGLSGNTIYF.

This sequence joins TRBV5-5 and TRBJ2-7; 7 nucleotides line up with TRBD1. Germline V gene lookup returns CDR1 SGHKS and CDR2 YYEKEE (reference sequence). The CDR3 runs to 14 residues. Trimming took 4 bases from V and 4 from J; bases not matched to a gene: 8. The DNA of the CDR3 is TGTGCCAGCAGCGCCTGGACAGGATCTTACGAGCAGTACTTC. This sequence encodes CASSAWTGSYEQYF.

The chain employs TRBV5-5 and TRBJ2-3; D assignment may be TRBD1 or TRBD2 (6 bases each). The CDR3 covers 15 residues. CDR1 and CDR2 from the germline V gene are SGHKS and YYEKEE (reference sequence). V gave up 0 bases and J gave up 2 bases, with 10 bases separating them. CDR3 sequence (DNA): TGTGCCAGCAGCTTGGAGGGGGGACTCACAGATACGCAGTATTTT. This encodes CASSLEGGLTDTQYF.

A note on this clone: Other DNA sequences in this specimen translate into the identical CDR3. This sequence joins TRBV4-1 and TRBJ1-3, with D unresolved. Germline CDR1 and CDR2: MGHRA and YSYEKL. This CDR3 has 16 amino acids. Trimming took off 1 base at V and 2 bases at J, with 12 bases between the two ends. The CDR3 is CASSQAHLKTGNTIYF. DNA for the CDR3: TGCGCCAGCAGCCAAGCACATCTGAAGACTGGAAACACCATATATTTT.